Below are 28 T cell receptor beta chains sequenced from a single sample in a study of T cells in Graves' hyperthyroidism and ophthalmopathy. Amplification of TCR beta CDR3 regions was performed using RNA transcripts as template. When the TCR CDR3 underwent first-round RT-PCR, the HTBI primer set was used. MiXCR, applied by TCRdb to the multiplex PCR reads, yields one record per CDR3 protein. The sample has 500,000 to 650,000 distinct CDR3 sequences, approximately 48% seen once. The sequenced sample consisted of peripheral blood or thyroid tissue (not recorded which). Source of these receptors: an adult woman with Graves' disease, either hyperthyroidism or ophthalmopathy (not recorded which).

The rearrangement joins TRBV5-1 to TRBJ1-2; the D gene is possibly TRBD1 (6 bases). This CDR3 is built from 12 residues. Germline CDR1 and CDR2: SGHRS and YFSETQ. Trimming cost V 4 bases and J 6 bases, with 10 bases left between them. CDR3 bases: TGCGCCAGCAGCGCAGGACAGCATGGCTACACCTTC. Amino acid sequence: CASSAGQHGYTF.

This clonotype has at least ten counts. The chain has TRBV7-2 and TRBJ1-5, with D hard to call. Trimming left V 3 bases short and J 2 bases short, with 8 bases between. Germline V gene sequence: CDR1 SGHTA, CDR2 FQGNSA. This CDR3 is 14 amino acids long. In nucleotides, the CDR3 is TGTGCCAGCAGCTTCAGCACGGGCAATCAGCCCCAGCATTTT. This gives the protein CASSFSTGNQPQHF.

This clonotype showed up just a few times. The rearrangement joins TRBV7-9 to TRBJ2-7, with 8 bases that match TRBD1. The V and J ends lost 8 bases and 2 bases, in that order; junction bases with no gene match: 8. CDR1 and CDR2 (germline): SEHNR, FQNEAQ (reference sequence). The CDR3 runs 14 residues. The CDR3 nucleotides are TGTGCCAGCTCACCCGACAGGGGCACCTACGAGCAGTACTTC. Translation gives CASSPDRGTYEQYF.

This clonotype was found a few times. The rearrangement joins TRBV20-1 to TRBJ2-7, with a weak D call TRBD1 (5 bases). Germline CDR1 DFQATT, CDR2 SNEGSKA (reference sequence). Trimming removed 6 bases at V and 3 bases at J, with 15 bases between. The CDR3 is 13 residues long. The CDR3 DNA follows: TGCAGTGCCCGACGGACAACCAACTACGAGCAGTACTTC. Its protein is CSARRTTNYEQYF.

This clonotype has a handful of counts. V usage is TRBV14 and J usage is TRBJ1-1; 7 positions agree with TRBD1. This CDR3 comprises 14 residues. V lost 5 bases and J lost 5; bases outside the gene matches: 8. Per the germline V gene, CDR1 is SGHDN and CDR2 is FVKESK. The CDR3 nucleotides read TGTGCCAGCAGCACGGTAGACAGGGAAACTGAAGCTTTCTTT. Its translation is CASSTVDRETEAFF.

This clonotype has at least ten counts. V usage is TRBV6-5 and J usage is TRBJ2-5; 7 bases are shared with TRBD1. Germline CDR1 is MNHEY and CDR2 is SVGAGI. This CDR3 is 14 amino acids long. J gave up 3 bases and V 6 bases, and 7 bases lay outside the gene matches. The CDR3 DNA follows: TGTGCCAGCAGAGGGACAGTCGGGAAAGAGACCCAGTACTTC. Its translation: CASRGTVGKETQYF.

The chain recombines TRBV5-1 with TRBJ2-2, with 7 bases aligning to TRBD2. CDR1 and CDR2 from the germline V gene are SGHRS and YFSETQ. This CDR3 region has 15 residues. V dropped 4 bases and J dropped 6; count of bases not matched to a gene: 9. DNA for the CDR3: TGCGCCAGCAGCCACACGACTAGCTTCCCCGGGGAGCTGTTTTTT. Its protein is CASSHTTSFPGELFF.

This CDR3 is CASSPGQGVPGELFF. The CDR3, as DNA: TGCGCCAGCAGCCCGGGACAGGGGGTCCCCGGGGAGCTGTTTTTT. This chain connects TRBV5-1 to TRBJ2-2, with 11 bases matching TRBD1. The CDR3 loop spans 15 amino acids. The J segment lost 6 bases and the V segment lost 4 bases, leaving 5 bases of the junction unmatched. CDR1 and CDR2 (germline): SGHRS, YFSETQ.

This clonotype was detected a few times. The V and J genes are TRBV20-1 and TRBJ1-2, with D possibly matching TRBD1 (5 bases). Deletions cut 3 bases from V and 6 bases from J, with 23 bases between. The CDR3 sequence is 16 residues long. Germline V gene data show CDR1 as DFQATT and CDR2 as SNEGSKA (reference sequence). CDR3 amino acids: CSARDGNTSGDDGYTF. In DNA, the CDR3 is TGCAGTGCTAGGGACGGGAACACTTCCGGGGACGATGGCTACACCTTC.

Worth noting for this clonotype: At one of its ends the junction is not consistent with the germline gene, which may arise from a read error. The rearrangement joins TRBV7-9 to TRBJ2-5; 9 bases are shared with TRBD1. Germline V gene data show CDR1 as SEHNR and CDR2 as FQNEAQ (reference sequence). The CDR3 is made up of 13 amino acids. The CDR3 sequence is CASSFGQGQTQYF. CDR3 DNA sequence: TGCGCCAGCAGCTTCGGACAGGGGCAGACCCAGTACTTC. Full variable domain (remainder filled in from reference TRBV7-9 and TRBJ2-5): DTGVSQNPRHKITKRGQNVTFRCDPISEHNRLYWYRQTLGQGPEFLTYFQNEAQLEKSRLLSDRFSAERPKGSFSTLEIQRTEQGDSAMYLCASSFGQGQTQYFGPGTRLLVL.

Comments on this clonotype: It may be a read error: a sequence one base away is much more abundant. The chain combines TRBV7-9 with TRBJ2-1; D remains ambiguous. Germline V gives CDR1 SEHNR, CDR2 FQNEAQ (reference sequence). The CDR3 totals 13 residues. In nucleotides, the CDR3 is TGTGCCAGCAGTTCCCAGGCTTCCAATAAGCAGTTCTTC. Translated, it gives CASSSQASNKQFF.

Ten or more counts support this clonotype. This chain uses TRBV7-8 with TRBJ2-7; D is possibly TRBD2 (6 bases). The CDR3 is 15 amino acids. The V end lost 4 bases, the J end lost 2 bases, and 15 bases lay between the germline ends. The germline V gene encodes CDR1 SGHVS and CDR2 FQNEAQ. Here the CDR3 DNA reads TGTGCCAGCAGCTCCCCGGGACTCATACCCTACGAGCAGTACTTC. Translating it yields CASSSPGLIPYEQYF. The whole variable domain, filled in from reference TRBV7-8 and TRBJ2-7, reads GAGVSQSPRYKVAKRGQDVALRCDPISGHVSLFWYQQALGQGPEFLTYFQNEAQLDKSGLPSDRFFAERPEGSVSTLKIQRTQQEDSAVYLCASSSPGLIPYEQYFGPGTRLTVT.

There are many counts of this clonotype. The chain links TRBV20-1 to TRBJ2-7; 12 positions match TRBD1. Germline trimming cut 5 bases from V and 8 bases from J; bases unmatched to any gene: 7. The CDR3 sequence is 13 residues long. Per germline, CDR1 DFQATT and CDR2 SNEGSKA (reference sequence). The CDR3 DNA is TGCAGTGCTCCGGGACAGGGGGCGCAGAAGCAGTACTTC. This sequence encodes CSAPGQGAQKQYF.

This clonotype was detected only a few times. The CDR3 protein is CASSFALETQYF. The CDR3 DNA reads TGTGCCAGCAGCTTTGCGTTGGAGACCCAGTACTTC. The rearrangement uses TRBV7-9 and TRBJ2-5; D ambiguous. This CDR3 is 12 amino acids long. Trimming took off 3 bases at V and 5 bases at J, with 7 bases between the two ends. Germline V gives CDR1 SEHNR, CDR2 FQNEAQ (reference sequence).

The genes are TRBV11-2 and TRBJ2-7; D unresolved. Between the trimmed V and J ends, which lost 6 bases and 0 bases, there was a span of 12 bases. The CDR3 runs to 14 residues. Looked up from germline, CDR1 is SGHAT and CDR2 is FQNNGV. The CDR3 DNA sequence: TGTGCCAGCAGGTTGGCCCAAACCTCCTACGAGCAGTACTTC. Protein: CASRLAQTSYEQYF.

The chain uses TRBV7-6 and TRBJ1-6; D remains unclear. The CDR3 is 15 residues long. With 5 bases removed from V and 9 bases from J, the gap between germline ends came to 17 bases. Germline values: CDR1 SGHVS, CDR2 FNYEAQ. In DNA form, the CDR3 reads TGTGCCAGCAGCCATAATCCAGACGGCACTTCACCCCTCCACTTT. This translates into CASSHNPDGTSPLHF.

The J gene is TRBJ2-1, the V gene TRBV2, with unresolved D. Germline V gene lookup returns CDR1 SNHLY and CDR2 FYNNEI. The CDR3 is 11 residues long. Trimming removed 4 bases at V and 6 bases at J, with 4 bases between. The CDR3 DNA reads TGTGCCAGCAGTGGACTCAATGAGCAGTTCTTC. This sequence encodes CASSGLNEQFF.

The chain combines TRBV27 with TRBJ1-1; 9 positions match TRBD1. This CDR3 region has 12 residues. From germline, CDR1 is MNHEY and CDR2 SMNVEV (reference sequence). J gave up 9 bases and V 3 bases, and 2 bases lay outside the gene matches. CDR3 sequence: CASSFGQGKAFF. The CDR3 bases are TGTGCCAGCAGTTTCGGACAGGGGAAAGCTTTCTTT.

The gene calls are TRBV6-1 and TRBJ1-5; the D is unclear. The V gene's germline CDR1 is MNHNS and CDR2 SASEGT. V was clipped by 11 bases and J by 0 bases, with 14 bases between them. CDR3 length equals 14 residues. The DNA of the CDR3 is TGTGCCGAGCAGTGGACGCTTAGCAATCAGCCCCAGCATTTT. It specifies CAEQWTLSNQPQHF.

This chain uses TRBV7-9 with TRBJ1-2; 9 bases are a match to TRBD1. This CDR3 is 15 amino acids long. With 5 bases clipped from V and 4 bases from J, the junction kept 8 bases outside the gene matches. Germline CDR1 and CDR2: SEHNR and FQNEAQ (reference sequence). The CDR3 sequence is CASSNWDRVVYGYTF. Here the CDR3 DNA reads TGTGCCAGCAGCAATTGGGACAGGGTGGTCTATGGCTACACCTTC.

The rearrangement links TRBV25-1 to TRBJ1-6, with 9 bases fitting TRBD1. CDR3 length: 16 amino acids. CDR1 MGHDK and CDR2 SYGVNS come from the germline V gene. The V gene end was trimmed by 4 bases and the J gene end by 5 bases; junction bases not matched to a gene: 6. In DNA form, the CDR3 reads TGTGCCAGCAGTGCCCCGGGACAGGGCAATAATTCACCCCTCCACTTT. Its translation is CASSAPGQGNNSPLHF.

This clonotype was seen repeatedly, ten times or more. The chain couples TRBV11-2 to TRBJ2-5; D is tentatively TRBD1 or TRBD2 (5 bases each). Per germline, CDR1 SGHAT and CDR2 FQNNGV. The CDR3 is 15 residues long. Trimming removed 2 bases from V and 2 bases from J, with 12 bases in between. CDR3 in amino acids: CASSLFQGAQETQYF. In DNA form, the CDR3 reads TGTGCCAGCAGCTTATTTCAGGGAGCGCAAGAGACCCAGTACTTC.

There are a few counts of this clonotype. V is TRBV3-1 and J is TRBJ1-1; 9 nucleotides align to TRBD1. The CDR3 has 14 amino acids. Germline assignment: CDR1 LGHDT and CDR2 YNNKEL (reference sequence). V shed 3 bases, J shed 10 bases, and the junction held 9 bases outside the gene matches. CDR3 DNA: TGTGCCAGCAGCCATCTTGGGGACAGGGCCGGAGCTTTCTTT. It specifies CASSHLGDRAGAFF.

Details on this clonotype: Given a much more abundant clone one base away, this may be a read error. The chain employs TRBV7-9 and TRBJ1-5; a possible D gene is TRBD1 (5 bases). Germline-derived CDR1 and CDR2 are SEHNR and FQNEAQ (reference sequence). CDR3 size: 15 residues. The CDR3 is CARSQDMAGSEPQHF. Written as DNA, the CDR3 is TGCGCCAGGAGCCAAGATATGGCAGGGAGTGAGCCCCAGCATTTT.

In this sample, this clonotype turned up a few times. This rearrangement joins TRBV5-4 to TRBJ2-7, with D possibly being TRBD2 (6 bases). Germline CDR1 and CDR2: SGHNT and YYREEE (reference sequence). V was trimmed by 5 bases and J by 7 bases, leaving 13 bases between them. This CDR3 is 12 amino acids long. The CDR3 DNA follows: TGTGCCAGCAGTTCCGGGACTCGTGAGCAGTACTTC. This translates into CASSSGTREQYF.

This clonotype was observed at least ten times. The rearrangement links TRBV12-3 or TRBV12-4 to TRBJ1-2, with 11 bases aligning to TRBD1. V shed 5 bases, J shed 7 bases, and the junction held 6 bases outside the gene matches. The CDR3 covers 14 residues. The CDR3 is CASSPGQGAGGYTF. DNA of the CDR3: TGTGCCAGCAGTCCCGGACAGGGGGCTGGTGGCTACACCTTC.

This clonotype came up many times. The V call is TRBV4-1, the J call TRBJ2-5; no clear D. CDR3 size: 12 residues. Germline V CDR1 and CDR2: MGHRA, YSYEKL. V was trimmed by 3 bases and J by 4 bases, leaving 6 bases between them. For the CDR3, the DNA is TGCGCCAGCAGCCAGTCATCAGAGACCCAGTACTTC. This sequence encodes CASSQSSETQYF.

This clonotype was detected many times. The chain uses TRBV19 and TRBJ1-2, with TRBD1 matching over 9 bases. The ends lost 6 bases at V and 8 bases at J; junction bases unmatched: 13. CDR3 length equals 15 residues. The germline CDR1 and CDR2 sequences are LNHDA and SQIVND (reference sequence). The CDR3 bases are TGTGCCAGTAGGGTTACAGGGGGCGTCTTTAGAGGCTACACCTTC. Translated, it gives CASRVTGGVFRGYTF.